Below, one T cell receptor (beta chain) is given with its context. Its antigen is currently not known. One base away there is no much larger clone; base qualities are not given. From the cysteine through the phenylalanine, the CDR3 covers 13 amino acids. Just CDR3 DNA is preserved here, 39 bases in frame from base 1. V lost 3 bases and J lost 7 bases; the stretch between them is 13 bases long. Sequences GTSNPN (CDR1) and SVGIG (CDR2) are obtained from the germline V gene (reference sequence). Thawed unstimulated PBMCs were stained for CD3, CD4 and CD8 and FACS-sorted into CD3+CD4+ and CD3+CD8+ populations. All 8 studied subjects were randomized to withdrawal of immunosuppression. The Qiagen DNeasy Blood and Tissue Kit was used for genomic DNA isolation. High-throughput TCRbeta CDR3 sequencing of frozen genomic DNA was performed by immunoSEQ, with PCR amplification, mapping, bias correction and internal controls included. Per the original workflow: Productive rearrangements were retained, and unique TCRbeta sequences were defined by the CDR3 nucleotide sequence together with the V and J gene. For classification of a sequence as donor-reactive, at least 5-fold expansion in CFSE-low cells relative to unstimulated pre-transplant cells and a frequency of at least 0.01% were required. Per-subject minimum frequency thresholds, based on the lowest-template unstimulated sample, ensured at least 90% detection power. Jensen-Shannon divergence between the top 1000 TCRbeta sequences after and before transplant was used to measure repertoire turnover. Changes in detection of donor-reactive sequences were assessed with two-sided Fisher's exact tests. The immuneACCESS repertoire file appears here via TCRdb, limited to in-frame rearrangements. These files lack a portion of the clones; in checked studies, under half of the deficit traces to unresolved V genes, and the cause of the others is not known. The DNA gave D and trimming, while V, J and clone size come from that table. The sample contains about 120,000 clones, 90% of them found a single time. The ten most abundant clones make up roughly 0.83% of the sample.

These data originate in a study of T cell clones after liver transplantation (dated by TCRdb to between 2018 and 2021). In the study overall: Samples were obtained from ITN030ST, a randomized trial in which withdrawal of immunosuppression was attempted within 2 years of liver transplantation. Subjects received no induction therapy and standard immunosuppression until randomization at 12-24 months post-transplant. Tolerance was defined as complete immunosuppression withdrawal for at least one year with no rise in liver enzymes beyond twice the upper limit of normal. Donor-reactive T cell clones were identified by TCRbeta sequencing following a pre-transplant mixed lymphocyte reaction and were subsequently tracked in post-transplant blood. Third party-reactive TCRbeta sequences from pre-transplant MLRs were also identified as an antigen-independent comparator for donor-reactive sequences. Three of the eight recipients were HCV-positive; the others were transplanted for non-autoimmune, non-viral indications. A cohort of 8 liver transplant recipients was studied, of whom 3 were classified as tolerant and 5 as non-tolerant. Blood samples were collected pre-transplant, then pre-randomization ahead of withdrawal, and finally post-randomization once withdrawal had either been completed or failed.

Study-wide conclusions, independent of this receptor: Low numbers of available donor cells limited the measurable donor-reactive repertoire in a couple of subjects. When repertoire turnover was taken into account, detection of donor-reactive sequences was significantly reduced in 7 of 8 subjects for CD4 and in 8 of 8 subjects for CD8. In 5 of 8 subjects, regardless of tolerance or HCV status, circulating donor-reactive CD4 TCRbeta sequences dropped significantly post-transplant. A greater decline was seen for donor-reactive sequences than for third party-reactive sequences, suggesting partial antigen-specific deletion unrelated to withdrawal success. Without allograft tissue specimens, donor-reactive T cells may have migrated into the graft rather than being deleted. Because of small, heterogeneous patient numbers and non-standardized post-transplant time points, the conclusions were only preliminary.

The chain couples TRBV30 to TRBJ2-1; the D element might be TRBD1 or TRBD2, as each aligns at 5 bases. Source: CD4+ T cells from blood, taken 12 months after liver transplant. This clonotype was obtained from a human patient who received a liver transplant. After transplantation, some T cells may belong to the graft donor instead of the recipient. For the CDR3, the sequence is CAWSRDAGNEQFF. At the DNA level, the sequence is TGTGCCTGGAGCCGGGACGCCGGGAATGAGCAGTTCTTC. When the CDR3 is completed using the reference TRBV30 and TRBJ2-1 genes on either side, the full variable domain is SQTIHQWPATLVQPVGSPLSLECTVEGTSNPNLYWYRQAAGRGLQLLFYSVGIGQISSEVPQNLSASRPQDRQFILSSKKLLLSDSGFYLCAWSRDAGNEQFFGPGTRLTVL.